The 5 T cell receptor beta chains below come from one sample, sequenced in a study of CXCR3-negative and CXCR3-positive naive CD8 T cells. Via 5' RACE with UMI labels, TRB cDNA libraries were prepared. TCRdb re-analyzed the 5' RACE reads; it lists each CDR3 protein once, without DNA. This table holds about 41,000 distinct CDR3 sequences. Input material: naive CXCR3- CD8+ T cells from blood. Subset denoted: CD45RO-CCR7+CD27+CD95- naive CD8+ T cells lacking CXCR3 (TNR3-). These receptors originate from a human donor in good health. Some clones in this sample may be carry-over from other donors' samples.

The gene calls are TRBV6-2 or TRBV6-3 and TRBJ1-2; TCRdb reports TRBD1, a call that lacks DNA to check it against. The CDR3 is made up of 14 amino acids. The germline V gene encodes CDR1 MNHEY and CDR2 SVGEGT. The CDR3 loop is CASSPGPPTYGYTF.

The chain combines TRBV28 with TRBJ2-7. This CDR3 has 14 amino acids. In germline, CDR1 is MDHEN, CDR2 SYDVKM. This CDR3 reads CASSLMGIVLEQYF.

The rearrangement uses TRBV6-6 and TRBJ1-5. Per germline, CDR1 MNHNY and CDR2 SVGAGI (reference sequence). The CDR3 covers 15 residues. CDR3 loop: CASSYPGNSNQPQHF.

The V call is TRBV5-1, the J call TRBJ2-7; checking the TCRdb D call of TRBD1 is not possible without DNA. This CDR3 is 16 amino acids long. From germline, CDR1 is SGHRS and CDR2 YFSETQ. CDR3 protein: CASSPTAGREWAEQYF.

The chain has TRBV20-1 and TRBJ2-5. The CDR3 spans 15 residues. Germline V lookup: CDR1 DFQATT, CDR2 SNEGSKA (reference sequence). CDR3 in amino acids: CSARDPGTEMETQYF.